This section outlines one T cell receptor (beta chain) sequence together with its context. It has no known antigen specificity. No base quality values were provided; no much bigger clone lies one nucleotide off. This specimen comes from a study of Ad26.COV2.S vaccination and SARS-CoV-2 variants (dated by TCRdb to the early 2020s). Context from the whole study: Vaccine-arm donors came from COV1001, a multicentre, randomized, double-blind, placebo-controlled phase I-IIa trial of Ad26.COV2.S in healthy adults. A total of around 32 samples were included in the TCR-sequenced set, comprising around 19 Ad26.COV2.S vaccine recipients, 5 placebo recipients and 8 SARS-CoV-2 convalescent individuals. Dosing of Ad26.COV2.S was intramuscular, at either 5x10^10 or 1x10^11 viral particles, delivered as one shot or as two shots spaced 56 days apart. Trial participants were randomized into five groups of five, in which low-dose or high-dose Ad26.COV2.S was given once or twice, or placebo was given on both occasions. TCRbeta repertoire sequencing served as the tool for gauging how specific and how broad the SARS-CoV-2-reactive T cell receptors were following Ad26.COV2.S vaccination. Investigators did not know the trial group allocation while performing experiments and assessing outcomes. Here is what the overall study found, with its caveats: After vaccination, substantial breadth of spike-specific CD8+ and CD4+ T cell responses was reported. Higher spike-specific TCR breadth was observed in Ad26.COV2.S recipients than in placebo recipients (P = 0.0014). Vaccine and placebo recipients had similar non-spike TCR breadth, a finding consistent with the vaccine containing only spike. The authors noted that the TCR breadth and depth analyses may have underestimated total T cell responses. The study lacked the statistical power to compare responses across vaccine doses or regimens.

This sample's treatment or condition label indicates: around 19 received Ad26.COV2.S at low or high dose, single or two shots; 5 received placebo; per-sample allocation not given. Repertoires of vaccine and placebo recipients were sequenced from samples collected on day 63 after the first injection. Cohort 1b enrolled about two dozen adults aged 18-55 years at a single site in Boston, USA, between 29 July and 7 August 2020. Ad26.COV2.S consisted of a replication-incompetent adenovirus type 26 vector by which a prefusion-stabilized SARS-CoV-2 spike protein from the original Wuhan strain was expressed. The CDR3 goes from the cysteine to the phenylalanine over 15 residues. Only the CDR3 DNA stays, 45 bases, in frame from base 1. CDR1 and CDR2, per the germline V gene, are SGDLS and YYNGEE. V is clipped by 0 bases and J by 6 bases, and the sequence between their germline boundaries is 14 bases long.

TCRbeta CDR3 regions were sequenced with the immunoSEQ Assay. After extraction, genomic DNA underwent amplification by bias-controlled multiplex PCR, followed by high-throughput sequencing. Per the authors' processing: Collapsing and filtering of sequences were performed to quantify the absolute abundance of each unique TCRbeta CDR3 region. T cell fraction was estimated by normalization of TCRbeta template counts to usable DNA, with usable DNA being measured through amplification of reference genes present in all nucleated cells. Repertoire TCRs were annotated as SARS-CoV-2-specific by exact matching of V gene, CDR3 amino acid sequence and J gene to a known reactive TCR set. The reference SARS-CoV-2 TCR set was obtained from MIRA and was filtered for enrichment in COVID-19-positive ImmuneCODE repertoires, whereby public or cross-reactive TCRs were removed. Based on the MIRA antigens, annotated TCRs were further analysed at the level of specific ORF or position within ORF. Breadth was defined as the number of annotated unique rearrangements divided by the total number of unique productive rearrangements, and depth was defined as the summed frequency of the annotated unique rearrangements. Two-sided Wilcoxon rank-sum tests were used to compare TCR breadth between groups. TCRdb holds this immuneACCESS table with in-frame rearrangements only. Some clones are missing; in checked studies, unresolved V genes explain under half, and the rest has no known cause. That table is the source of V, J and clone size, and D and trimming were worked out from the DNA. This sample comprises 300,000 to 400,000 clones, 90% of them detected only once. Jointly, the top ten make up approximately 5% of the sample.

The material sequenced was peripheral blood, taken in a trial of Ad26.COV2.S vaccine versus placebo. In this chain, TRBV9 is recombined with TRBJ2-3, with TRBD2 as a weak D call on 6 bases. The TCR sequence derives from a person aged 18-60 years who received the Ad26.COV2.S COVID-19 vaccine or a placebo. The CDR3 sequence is CASSVGLAIADTQYF. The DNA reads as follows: TGTGCCAGCAGCGTAGGCCTAGCGATCGCTGATACGCAGTATTTT.